Listed below are T cell receptor beta chains from one sample, sequenced in a study of blood T cells in healthy people across ages. TCRdb independently ran MiXCR on the 5' RACE reads; one entry per CDR3 protein. This table holds 1.5 million to 2 million distinct CDR3 sequences, roughly 28% found once. Material for sequencing was blood. The receptors were gathered from a woman aged 25-40 years in good health. The CDR3 runs from the conserved cysteine through the conserved F or W. The D gene is left open where the match is weak. Clone size, where shown, is once, few, many, or a class for clones that have expanded.

TRBJ2-3 | TRBV9 | TRBD2 | . | CASSLRTSGGDPDTQYF | TGTGCCAGCAGCTTACGGACTAGCGGGGGGGATCCAGATACGCAGTATTTT
TRBJ1-6 | TRBV6-5 | . | many | CASSSGLHNSPLHF | TGTGCCAGCAGCTCCGGACTCCATAATTCACCCCTCCACTTT
TRBJ2-7 | TRBV6-6 | . | many | CASIEGPEQYF | TGTGCCAGCATCGAGGGTCCCGAGCAGTACTTC
TRBJ2-2 | TRBV6-6 | . | few | CASSYSPRNTGELFF | TGTGCCAGCAGTTACAGTCCCCGAAACACCGGGGAGCTGTTTTTT
TRBJ2-3 | TRBV18 | . | . | CASSPRTPGNTQYF | TGTGCCAGCTCACCAAGGACCCCTGGAAATACGCAGTATTTT
TRBJ2-5 | TRBV28 | . | . | CASSLLNAQETQYF | TGTGCCAGCAGTTTACTTAATGCGCAAGAGACCCAGTACTTC
TRBJ1-2 | TRBV24-1 | TRBD1 | . | CATSADRGRVYTF | TGTGCCACCAGTGCGGACAGGGGCCGAGTCTACACCTTC
TRBJ2-1 | TRBV5-1 | TRBD1 | many | CASSRTGDDNEQFF | TGCGCCAGCAGCCGGACAGGGGATGACAATGAGCAGTTCTTC
TRBJ2-3 | TRBV20-1 | TRBD2 | . | CSARSRASGRRGTDTQYF | TGCAGTGCTAGATCGAGGGCTAGCGGGAGGCGGGGCACAGATACGCAGTATTTT
TRBJ2-5 | TRBV7-9 | TRBD2 | . | CASSQRTGTRRETQYF | TGTGCCAGCAGCCAGAGAACCGGGACTAGACGCGAGACCCAGTACTTC
TRBJ2-5 | TRBV7-2 | . | many | CASSIQETQYF | TGTGCCAGCAGTATCCAAGAGACCCAGTACTTC
TRBJ2-1 | TRBV12-3/TRBV12-4 | . | . | CASRPWSGNEQFF | TGTGCCAGCAGGCCCTGGTCCGGCAATGAGCAGTTCTTC
TRBJ2-1 | TRBV4-1 | . | . | CASSQPTRSSLTEQFF | TGCGCCAGCAGCCAACCAACCCGGAGTAGTCTCACTGAGCAGTTCTTC
TRBJ2-7 | TRBV4-1 | . | . | CASSPSLGGLEQYF | TGCGCCAGCAGCCCCTCTTTGGGGGGGCTCGAGCAGTACTTC
TRBJ2-1 | TRBV24-1 | TRBD1 | . | CATSDQRQGYNEQFF | TGTGCCACCAGTGACCAGCGACAGGGGTACAATGAGCAGTTCTTC
TRBJ2-7 | TRBV28 | TRBD1 | few | CASSNRGTGSQYEQYF | TGTGCCAGCAGTAACCGCGGGACAGGGTCACAGTACGAGCAGTACTTC
TRBJ2-3 | TRBV27 | . | . | CASSFWRSSDTQYF | TGTGCCAGCAGTTTTTGGCGGAGCAGCGATACGCAGTATTTT
TRBJ2-7 | TRBV6-5 | TRBD1 | . | CASSYPGQGPHEQYF | TGTGCCAGCAGTTACCCGGGACAGGGGCCCCACGAGCAGTACTTC
TRBJ2-1 | TRBV27 | . | many | CASALTGTYNEQFF | TGTGCCAGTGCCTTGACGGGCACCTACAATGAGCAGTTCTTC
TRBJ2-4 | TRBV2 | TRBD2 | . | CASSDGTSGIAKNIQYF | TGTGCCAGCAGTGATGGGACTAGCGGAATAGCCAAAAACATTCAGTACTTC
TRBJ2-7 | TRBV5-6 | TRBD2 | . | CASSQLTSGGVSYNEQYF | TGTGCCAGCAGCCAACTTACTAGCGGGGGGGTATCCTACAATGAGCAGTACTTC
TRBJ1-1 | TRBV7-9 | . | . | CASRGDGGATEAFF | TGTGCCAGCAGGGGGGACGGGGGGGCCACTGAAGCTTTCTTT
TRBJ1-2 | TRBV12-3/TRBV12-4 | . | . | CASSLHLYGYTF | TGTGCCAGCAGTTTACACCTCTATGGCTACACCTTC
TRBJ1-6 | TRBV7-3 | TRBD1 | . | CASSLVWDRRYNSPLHF | TGTGCCAGCAGCTTAGTATGGGACAGGAGATATAATTCACCCCTCCACTTT
TRBJ1-6 | TRBV27 | . | few | CASRSGIRNSPLHF | TGTGCCAGTAGGTCAGGTATACGTAATTCACCCCTCCACTTT
TRBJ2-3 | TRBV25-1 | . | few | CATQGGSTDTQYF | TGTGCTACACAGGGGGGGAGCACAGATACGCAGTATTTT
TRBJ2-7 | TRBV3-1 | . | many | CASSPPGVRVYEQYF | TGTGCCAGCAGCCCCCCAGGCGTGAGGGTCTACGAGCAGTACTTC
TRBJ1-4 | TRBV5-1 | TRBD1 | . | CASTWDRDEKLFF | TGCGCCAGCACCTGGGACAGGGATGAAAAACTGTTTTTT
TRBJ2-5 | TRBV20-1 | . | few | CSARDLGVEGETQYF | TGCAGTGCTAGAGATTTGGGCGTGGAGGGAGAGACCCAGTACTTC
TRBJ2-1 | TRBV3-1 | TRBD2 | many | CASSQVGGSEQFF | TGTGCCAGCAGCCAAGTGGGGGGGAGTGAGCAGTTCTTC
TRBJ2-5 | TRBV6-6 | . | many | CASSYSPGTMKETQYF | TGTGCCAGCAGTTACTCCCCCGGGACAATGAAAGAGACCCAGTACTTC
TRBJ2-1 | TRBV5-1 | TRBD2 | many | CASSPGLAGPYNEQFF | TGCGCCAGCAGCCCAGGACTAGCGGGGCCCTACAATGAGCAGTTCTTC
TRBJ2-1 | TRBV20-1 | . | . | CSARDRVSSSYNEQFF | TGCAGTGCTAGAGATCGGGTCAGTAGCTCCTACAATGAGCAGTTCTTC
TRBJ2-1 | TRBV3-1 | . | . | CASLRVGASNEQFF | TGTGCCAGCCTAAGGGTGGGGGCCTCCAATGAGCAGTTCTTC
TRBJ1-5 | TRBV20-1 | . | . | CNAREGGGGSNQPQHF | TGCAATGCTAGAGAGGGCGGTGGGGGCTCCAATCAGCCCCAGCATTTT
TRBJ1-6 | TRBV12-3/TRBV12-4 | . | few | CASSLSAETLHF | TGTGCCAGCAGTTTGTCAGCGGAGACCCTCCACTTT
TRBJ1-2 | TRBV6-5 | TRBD1 | many | CASSSRDRGRPGYTF | TGTGCCAGCAGTTCCCGCGACAGGGGGCGACCTGGCTACACCTTC
TRBJ2-5 | TRBV20-1 | . | many | CSARSAGPETQYF | TGCAGTGCTAGAAGCGCCGGGCCAGAGACCCAGTACTTC
TRBJ2-3 | TRBV15 | . | . | CATSRAPGTRLTDTQYF | TGTGCCACCAGCAGGGCCCCCGGTACCAGACTCACAGATACGCAGTATTTT
TRBJ2-7 | TRBV20-1 | TRBD2 | . | CSATHGAGGLPFSYEQYF | TGCAGTGCTACCCATGGCGCGGGGGGCCTCCCCTTCTCCTACGAGCAGTACTTC
TRBJ1-1 | TRBV2 | . | . | CASRKTVMNTEAFF | TGTGCCAGTCGGAAGACAGTCATGAACACTGAAGCTTTCTTT
TRBJ1-2 | TRBV5-1 | . | few | CASRGETNYSYTF | TGCGCCAGCAGGGGAGAAACTAACTATAGCTACACCTTC
TRBJ1-5 | TRBV28 | . | . | CASSLIRGSTDQPQHF | TGTGCCAGCAGTTTAATACGAGGGTCTACGGATCAGCCCCAGCATTTT
TRBJ2-3 | TRBV30 | . | few | CAWSEGTGETDTQYF | TGTGCCTGGAGTGAGGGGACGGGGGAGACAGATACGCAGTATTTT
TRBJ2-2 | TRBV20-1 | TRBD2 | . | CSARQAGADTGELFF | TGCAGTGCTAGACAAGCGGGAGCTGACACCGGGGAGCTGTTTTTT
TRBJ2-5 | TRBV7-2 | . | . | CASSLGGGGPFRETQYF | TGTGCCAGCAGCTTAGGTGGGGGGGGCCCTTTCCGGGAGACCCAGTACTTC
TRBJ1-5 | TRBV10-3 | . | . | CASAADSNRPQHF | TGTGCCTCAGCGGCGGATAGCAATCGGCCCCAGCATTTT
TRBJ2-3 | TRBV12-3/TRBV12-4 | TRBD2 | . | CASSLRLATPMSLSDTQYF | TGTGCCAGCAGTTTACGACTAGCTACCCCTATGAGCTTGTCAGATACGCAGTATTTT
TRBJ2-5 | TRBV4-2 | . | . | CASSQGAGEGGQETQYF | TGTGCCAGCAGCCAAGGGGCTGGGGAGGGGGGCCAAGAGACCCAGTACTTC
TRBJ1-4 | TRBV28 | . | . | CAIGWANEKLFF | TGTGCCATCGGGTGGGCTAATGAAAAACTGTTTTTT
TRBJ2-5 | TRBV27 | TRBD1 | . | CAASPGQGGETQYF | TGTGCCGCCTCCCCCGGACAGGGCGGGGAGACCCAGTACTTC